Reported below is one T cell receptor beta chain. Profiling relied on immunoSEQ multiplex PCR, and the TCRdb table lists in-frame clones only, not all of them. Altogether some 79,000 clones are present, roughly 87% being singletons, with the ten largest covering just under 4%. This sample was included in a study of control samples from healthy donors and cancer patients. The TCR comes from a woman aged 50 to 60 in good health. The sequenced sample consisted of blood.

As DNA, the CDR3 is TGTGCCAGCAGTACTCCCAATAGGGGCGAGCAGTACTTC. It yields the protein CASSTPNRGEQYF. The rearrangement links TRBV6-4 to TRBJ2-7, with D possibly TRBD1 on 5 matching bases. CDR3 length: 13 amino acids. Germline V gene lookup returns CDR1 MRHNA and CDR2 SNTAGT. Trimming removed 5 bases from V and 6 bases from J, with 14 bases in between.